What follows describes a single TCR beta chain. The antigen is not known. These data come from a study of T cell responses to AZD1222 COVID-19 vaccine. Study overall: Timing groups of about 4 and about 12 weeks for second doses were pooled.

Data came from immunoSEQ multiplex PCR; TCRdb stores just in-frame clones and leaves some out. The table lists 140,000 to 150,000 clones, 70% to 90% of them singletons. Findings and caveats of the study: At 160-218 and 743-854, vaccine-associated CD4 TCRs were dominant, and they spanned spike. Spike-specific TCR breadth rose after two AZD1222 doses, and depth rose as well.

V lost 8 bases, J lost 9 bases, and 17 bases lay in between. Germline V gene lookup returns CDR1 MNHEY and CDR2 SMNVEV (reference sequence). This CDR3 contains 13 residues. Here the sequenced sample was peripheral blood, taken on day 0 of AZD1222 vaccination. V and J are TRBV27 and TRBJ2-1, with D tentatively TRBD1 or TRBD2 (6 bases each). The receptor was isolated from an adult in good health. The CDR3 coding sequence is TGTGCCAGCTCCTCCCCGGGGGCAGGTGAGCAGTTCTTC. This codes for CASSSPGAGEQFF.